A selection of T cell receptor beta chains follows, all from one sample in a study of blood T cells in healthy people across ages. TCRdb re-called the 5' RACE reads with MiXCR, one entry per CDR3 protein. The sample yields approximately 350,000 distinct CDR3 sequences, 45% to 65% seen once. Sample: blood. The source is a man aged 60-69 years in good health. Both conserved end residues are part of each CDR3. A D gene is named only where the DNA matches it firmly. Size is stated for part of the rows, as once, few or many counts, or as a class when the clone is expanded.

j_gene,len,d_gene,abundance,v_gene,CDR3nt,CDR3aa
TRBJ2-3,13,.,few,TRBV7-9,TGTGCCAGCAGCTTCCGGACGGGCCAGACGCAGTATTTT,CASSFRTGQTQYF
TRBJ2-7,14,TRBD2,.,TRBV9,TGTGCCAGCAGCGGCGGGGGACGGGAGTACGAGCAGTACTTC,CASSGGGREYEQYF
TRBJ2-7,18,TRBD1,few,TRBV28,TGTGCCAGCAGTGGCCCGGGACAGGGGAAGGGCAATGCCTACGAGCAGTACTTC,CASSGPGQGKGNAYEQYF
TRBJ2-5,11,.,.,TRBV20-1,TGCAGTGCTAACCTCAAGGAGACCCAGTACTTC,CSANLKETQYF
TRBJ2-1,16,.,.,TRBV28,TGTGCCAGCAGTTTAGCCGGGCTAGCGAACTACAATGAGCAGTTCTTC,CASSLAGLANYNEQFF
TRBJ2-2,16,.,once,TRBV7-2,TGTGCCAGCAGCTTGGTGGGGGGAGGAGACACCGGGGAGCTGTTTTTT,CASSLVGGGDTGELFF
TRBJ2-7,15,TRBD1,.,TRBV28,TGTGCCAGCGCCACCGACAGGGGGCAATCCTACGAGCAGTACTTC,CASATDRGQSYEQYF
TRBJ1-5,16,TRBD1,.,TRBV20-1,TGCAGTGCTAGAGACTCGGGACAGGGAGGCAATCAGCCCCAGCATTTT,CSARDSGQGGNQPQHF
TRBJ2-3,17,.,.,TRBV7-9,TGTGCCAGCAGCGGTCGCCGGGCTCTGGGCGACGGGGATACGCAGTATTTT,CASSGRRALGDGDTQYF
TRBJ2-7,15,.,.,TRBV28,TGTGCCAGCACCACTTTTGGGGACGGGCACTACGAGCAGAACTTC,CASTTFGDGHYEQNF
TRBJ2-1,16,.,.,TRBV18,TGTGCCAGCTCCGAGGCGGGGGCGGGGCCCTACAATGAGCAGTTCTTC,CASSEAGAGPYNEQFF
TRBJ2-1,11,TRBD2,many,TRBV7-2,TGTGCCAGCAGCTCCCGGGGGGACGAGTTCTTC,CASSSRGDEFF
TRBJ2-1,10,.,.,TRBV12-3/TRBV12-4,TGTGCCGGCAATAGCAATGAGCAGTTCTTC,CAGNSNEQFF
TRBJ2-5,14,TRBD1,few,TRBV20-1,TGCAGTGCGCCGGACAGGGTGGCTCAAGAGACCCAGTACTTC,CSAPDRVAQETQYF
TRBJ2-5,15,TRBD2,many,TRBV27,TGTGCCAGCAGTTTACTAGCGGGAGGTCAAGAGACCCAGTACTTC,CASSLLAGGQETQYF
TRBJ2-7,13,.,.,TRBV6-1,TGTGCCAGCAGCCGGGACTTGACCTACGAGCAGTACTTC,CASSRDLTYEQYF
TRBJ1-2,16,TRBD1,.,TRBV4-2,TGTGCCAGCAGCCAAGAAATCAACAGGGGTTTTAATGGCTACACCTTC,CASSQEINRGFNGYTF
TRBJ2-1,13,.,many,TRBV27,TGTGCCAGCAGCTTCCGCACCTACAATGAGCAGTTCTTC,CASSFRTYNEQFF
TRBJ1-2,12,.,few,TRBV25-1,TGTGCCAGCAGTCAGGGTGCCTATGGCTACACCTTC,CASSQGAYGYTF
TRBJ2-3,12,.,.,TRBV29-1,TGCAGCGCCTCGACTAGCACAGATACGCAGTATTTT,CSASTSTDTQYF
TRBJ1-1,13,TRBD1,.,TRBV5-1,TGCGCCAGCAGAACAGGGGGCGCGGCTGAAGCTTTCTTT,CASRTGGAAEAFF
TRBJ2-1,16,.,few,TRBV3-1,TGTGCCAGCAGCGGAACACAGGGCACGCGCCGCAATGAGCAGTTCTTC,CASSGTQGTRRNEQFF
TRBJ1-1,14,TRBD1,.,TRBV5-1,TGCGCCAGCAGCCCACCGGGACAGTCGACTGAAGCTTTCTTT,CASSPPGQSTEAFF
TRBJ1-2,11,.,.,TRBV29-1,TGCAGCGTTGAGTTGAACTATGGCTACACCTTC,CSVELNYGYTF
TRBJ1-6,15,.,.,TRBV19,TGTGCCAGTAGGACACCGGGACCTAGGAATTCACCCCTCCACTTT,CASRTPGPRNSPLHF
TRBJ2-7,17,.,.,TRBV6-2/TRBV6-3,TGTGCCAGCAGTTACGAGACAGGCACGGGGAGGAACTACGAGCAGTACTTC,CASSYETGTGRNYEQYF
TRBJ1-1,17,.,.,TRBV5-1,TGCGCCAGCAGCTTTGCGGCAGGGGTCGGCATGAACACTGAAGCTTTCTTT,CASSFAAGVGMNTEAFF
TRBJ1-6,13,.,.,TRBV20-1,TGCGGCCTGGACGGGGGGCTAGCTTCACCCCTCCACTTT,CGLDGGLASPLHF
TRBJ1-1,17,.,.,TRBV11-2,TGTGCCAGCAGCTTAGGACGGGGACGCCGGAAGGGCACTGAAGCTTCCTTT,CASSLGRGRRKGTEASF
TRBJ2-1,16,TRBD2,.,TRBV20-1,TGCAGTGCTAGAGACCTACTAGCGGGTATGTTCAATGAGCAGTTCTTC,CSARDLLAGMFNEQFF
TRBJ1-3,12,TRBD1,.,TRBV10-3,TGTGCCGTCAGGGGGTCCGGAAACACCATATATTTT,CAVRGSGNTIYF
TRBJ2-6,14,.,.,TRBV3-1,TGTGCCAGCAGCACTCTATCTGGGGCCAACGTCCTGACTTTC,CASSTLSGANVLTF
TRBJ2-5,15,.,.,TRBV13,TGTGCCAGCAGCTTCAGGGTGGAGGACCAAGAGACCCAGTACTTC,CASSFRVEDQETQYF
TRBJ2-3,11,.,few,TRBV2,TGTGCCAGCACACTATGGGATACGCAGTATTTT,CASTLWDTQYF
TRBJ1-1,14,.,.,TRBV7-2,TGTGCCAGCAGCTTAAGTCAGGGCAGGAGGGGAGCTTTCTTT,CASSLSQGRRGAFF
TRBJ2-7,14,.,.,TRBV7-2,TGTGCCAGCAGCGTTGTGTCGGGAACCTACGAGCAGTACTTC,CASSVVSGTYEQYF
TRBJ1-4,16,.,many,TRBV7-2,TGTGCCAGCACTTCGCGCCCAGCTCCAACTAATGAAAAACTGTTTTTT,CASTSRPAPTNEKLFF
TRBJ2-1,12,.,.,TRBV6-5,TGTGCCAGCAGACAGGGTTACAATGAGCAGTTCTTC,CASRQGYNEQFF
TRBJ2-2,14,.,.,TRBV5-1,TGCGCCAGCACCACCGGGACAAAGGTCGGGGGGCTGTTTTTT,CASTTGTKVGGLFF
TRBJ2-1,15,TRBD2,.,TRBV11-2,TGTGCCAGCAGCTTGACTAGCGGGAGAGGCAATGAGCAGTTCTTC,CASSLTSGRGNEQFF
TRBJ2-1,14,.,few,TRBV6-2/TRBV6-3,TGTGCCAGCACGGGTAGCGGACGACTAAATGAGCAGTTCTTC,CASTGSGRLNEQFF
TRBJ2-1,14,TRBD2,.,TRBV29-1,TGCAGCGTTGCCGAGGGAGGGCCATACAATGAGCAGTTCTTC,CSVAEGGPYNEQFF
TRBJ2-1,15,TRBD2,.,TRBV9,TGTGCCAGCAGCGTAGCTCTAGCGGAGTACAATGAGCAGTTCTTC,CASSVALAEYNEQFF
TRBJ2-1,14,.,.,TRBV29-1,TGCAGCGTTGATGAGCCAGGGGTCAACAATGAGCAGTTCTTC,CSVDEPGVNNEQFF
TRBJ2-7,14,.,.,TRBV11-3,TGTGCCAGCAGGCTTGGGGTCACCGACTACGAGCAGTACTTC,CASRLGVTDYEQYF
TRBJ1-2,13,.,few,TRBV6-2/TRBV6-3,TGTGCCAGCAGTCCTGACAGACTCTATGGCTACACCTTC,CASSPDRLYGYTF
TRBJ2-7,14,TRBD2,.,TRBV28,TGTGCCAGCAGTGCGGGAGGAACGGGGTACGAGCAGTACTTC,CASSAGGTGYEQYF
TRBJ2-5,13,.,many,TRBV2,TGTGCCAGCAGTGCACAGTTACAAGAGACCCAGTACTTC,CASSAQLQETQYF
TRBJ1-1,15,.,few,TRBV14,TGTGCCAGCAGCCCCCGACGGAACCCCACCACTGAAGCTTTCTTT,CASSPRRNPTTEAFF
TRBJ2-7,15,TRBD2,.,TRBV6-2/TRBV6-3,TGTGCCAGCAGTTACAAATCTAGCGGGAATAGTGAGCAGTACTTC,CASSYKSSGNSEQYF
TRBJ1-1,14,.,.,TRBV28,TGTGCCAGCAGCTCCGGGACAATGAACACTGAAGCTTTCTTT,CASSSGTMNTEAFF
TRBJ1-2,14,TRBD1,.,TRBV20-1,TGCAGTGCTAGAGTAACAGGGGAAGTTGACGGCTACACCTTC,CSARVTGEVDGYTF
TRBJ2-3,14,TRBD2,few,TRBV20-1,TGCAGTGCTCCACCTAGCGGGAGAACAGATACGCAGTATTTT,CSAPPSGRTDTQYF